The rows below give T cell receptor beta chains drawn from one sample of a study of shared clonotypes between healthy human individuals. Sequenced by immunoSEQ multiplex PCR; TCRdb stores in-frame clones only, minus some. There are 450,000 to 600,000 clones in the sample; roughly 85% occur only once, and approximately 12% lies in the top ten. The sequencing input was PBMCs. These receptors were obtained from a woman between 40 and 55 years old in good health. Some clones in this sample may be carry-over from other donors' samples. CDR3s include the opening cysteine and the closing phenylalanine or tryptophan. D genes are given only for firm matches. Only some rows state a clone size, as once, few, many or a class for expanded clones.

J gene	D gene	V gene	clone size	CDR3 DNA	CDR3 protein
TRBJ1-3	.	TRBV6-5	.	TGTGCCAGCATAAGTTCTGGAAACACCATATATTTT	CASISSGNTIYF
TRBJ2-3	.	TRBV27	.	TGTGCCAGCAGGCTCGTTGCTCTGGGCACAGATACGCAGTATTTT	CASRLVALGTDTQYF
TRBJ1-4	.	TRBV27	.	TGTGCCAGCAGTTTAAGGCAGTCCCCTGCCTTTGAAAAACTGTTTTTT	CASSLRQSPAFEKLFF
TRBJ2-2	TRBD2	TRBV4-2	.	TGTGCCGCGGGGGACCAGAACACCGGGGAGCTGTTTTTT	CAAGDQNTGELFF
TRBJ2-7	TRBD2	TRBV6-1	.	TGTGCCAGCCGGGGGGGAGATGGGGCCTACGAGCAGTACTTC	CASRGGDGAYEQYF
TRBJ2-3	TRBD1	TRBV5-1	.	TGCGCCAGCAGCAGAGACAGGGGGCGGACAGATACGCAGTATTTT	CASSRDRGRTDTQYF
TRBJ1-1	TRBD1	TRBV29-1	.	TGCAGCGTGGAAAGGACAGGTGGCACTGAAGCTTTCTTT	CSVERTGGTEAFF
TRBJ1-1	TRBD1	TRBV28	.	TGTGCCGTGACAGGGAGAGAGACTGAAGCTTTCTTT	CAVTGRETEAFF
TRBJ2-3	.	TRBV15	few	TGTGCCACCAGCAGAGAGGCGCAGAATACGCAGTATTTT	CATSREAQNTQYF
TRBJ2-3	.	TRBV2	.	TGTGCCAGCACCCAGACAGTTAGCACAGATACGCAGTATTTT	CASTQTVSTDTQYF
TRBJ2-7	TRBD1	TRBV27	.	TGTGCCAGCAGTTTACACCCCGGGACAGGTTCCTACGAGCAGTACTTC	CASSLHPGTGSYEQYF
TRBJ1-2	.	TRBV6-1	.	TGTGCCAGCAACCCCCGTTTGTCAGGGACCTATGGCTACACCTTC	CASNPRLSGTYGYTF
TRBJ2-5	TRBD1	TRBV27	.	TGTGCCAGCAGCATAACCGGGACAGGGGGGTGGGAAGAGACCCAGTACTTC	CASSITGTGGWEETQYF
TRBJ2-3	TRBD2	TRBV11-3	.	TGTGCCAGCAGCCCCCGGACTAGCGCAGCTAGCACAGATACGCAGTATTTT	CASSPRTSAASTDTQYF
TRBJ2-7	TRBD1	TRBV12-5	.	TGTGCTAGCGCCCGGGACAGGCTATATTACGAGCAGTACTTC	CASARDRLYYEQYF
TRBJ2-7	.	TRBV4-1	.	TGCGCCAGCAGCCCACAGCCCCCCGGGGACTACGAGCAGTACTTC	CASSPQPPGDYEQYF
TRBJ2-1	.	TRBV11-2	.	TGTGCCAGCAGCTTAATGGAATCCTACAATGAGCAGTTCTTC	CASSLMESYNEQFF
TRBJ1-2	TRBD1	TRBV5-4	.	TGTGCCAGCAGGAAGACAGGGGGTGGCTATGGCTACACCTTC	CASRKTGGGYGYTF
TRBJ2-1	TRBD2	TRBV6-1	many	TGTGCCAGCAGCCGTATAGCGGGAGAGTCCAATGAGCAGTTCTTC	CASSRIAGESNEQFF
TRBJ2-1	TRBD2	TRBV7-9	.	TGTGCCAGCAGCCCGTCTAGCGGTGAGCAGTTCTTC	CASSPSSGEQFF
TRBJ2-5	TRBD1	TRBV6-4	.	TGTGCCAGCAGTTTCGACAGGGGTGAGACCCAGTACTTC	CASSFDRGETQYF
TRBJ2-5	.	TRBV11-3	.	TGTGCCAGCAGCTTAGCAGGGGAAGGGACCCAGTACTTC	CASSLAGEGTQYF
TRBJ2-7	.	TRBV5-1	.	TGCGCCAGCAGCTCGGGCGCGGGGTACGAGCAGTACTTC	CASSSGAGYEQYF
TRBJ1-1	TRBD1	TRBV7-3	.	TGTGCCAGCAGCTCCGGACAGGGAACTGAAGCTTTCTTT	CASSSGQGTEAFF
TRBJ1-1	.	TRBV5-1	few	TGCGCCAGCAGCTTAACGGGAGTGAGTCGGGGGAACACTGAAGCTTTCTTT	CASSLTGVSRGNTEAFF
TRBJ2-5	TRBD1	TRBV7-3	.	TGTGCCAGCAGCCCGGACAGGGGGGGGACCCAGTACTTC	CASSPDRGGTQYF
TRBJ1-1	.	TRBV10-3	.	TGTGCCATCAGTGAGTCTGGGGGTACGAACACTGAAGCTTTCTTT	CAISESGGTNTEAFF
TRBJ1-5	.	TRBV12-5	few	TGTGCTAGTGGCACCGGGCATAGCAATCAGCCCCAGCATTTT	CASGTGHSNQPQHF
TRBJ1-1	TRBD1	TRBV29-1	.	TGCAGCGTACGACAGGGTGACACTGAAGCTTTCTTT	CSVRQGDTEAFF
TRBJ2-7	.	TRBV10-1	.	TGCGCCAGCAGTGAGTGGTACGGCGAGCAGTACTTC	CASSEWYGEQYF
TRBJ1-2	.	TRBV28	.	TGTGCCAGCAGTTTACCGCTCGATAACTATGGCTACACCTTC	CASSLPLDNYGYTF
TRBJ2-5	TRBD2	TRBV10-3	.	TGTGCCATCAGTGAGTCGACGGCGGGAGAGGGAGAGACCCAGTACTTC	CAISESTAGEGETQYF
TRBJ1-1	.	TRBV2	.	TGTGCCAGCAGTGAACTAAGACAAGGGGACACTGAAGCTTTCTTT	CASSELRQGDTEAFF
TRBJ1-4	TRBD1	TRBV9	.	TGTGCCAGCAGCGTACATGGGACAGGGGGCGAAAAACTGTTTTTT	CASSVHGTGGEKLFF
TRBJ2-1	TRBD1	TRBV11-3	.	TGTGCCAGCAGCTTAGGTGACAGGGGCTCGAGGGTCTTC	CASSLGDRGSRVF
TRBJ1-1	.	TRBV19	.	TGTGCCAGTAGTGCTCATCGGGGGTGGGAAGCTTTCTTT	CASSAHRGWEAFF
TRBJ1-5	TRBD1	TRBV28	.	TGTGCCAGCAGTTTTAAGGGGTCCCGATCAGGGGGACAGCCCCAGCATTTT	CASSFKGSRSGGQPQHF
TRBJ2-7	.	TRBV18	once	TGTGCCAGCTCATCAGCGGGACACAGCTCCTACGAGCAGTACTTC	CASSSAGHSSYEQYF
TRBJ1-2	.	TRBV7-8	.	TGTGCCAGCAGCTTAGGCCCCACAGCTAACTATGGCTACACCTTC	CASSLGPTANYGYTF
TRBJ2-1	.	TRBV5-1	once	TGCGCCAGCAGCCTGGACAGAATAGGCTCCTACAATGAGCAGTTCTTC	CASSLDRIGSYNEQFF
TRBJ1-5	.	TRBV19	.	TGTGCCAGTAGTATCGGTAGGGGACTGTATTTT	CASSIGRGLYF
TRBJ1-2	TRBD1	TRBV19	.	TGTGCCAGTAGTACCCCGACAGGGCGGCACCCCTCCTATGGCTACACCTTC	CASSTPTGRHPSYGYTF
TRBJ2-3	TRBD2	TRBV11-1	.	TGTGCCAGCAGCGCCCTGACTAGCGGGAGTGGCACAGATACGCAGTATTTT	CASSALTSGSGTDTQYF
TRBJ2-1	.	TRBV20-1	.	TGCAGTGCTAGTTCGTGGAATGAGCAGTTCTTC	CSASSWNEQFF
TRBJ2-4	.	TRBV19	many	TGTGCCAGTAGTATTCGGGCGACAGGTAACAAAAACATTCAGTACTTC	CASSIRATGNKNIQYF
TRBJ2-7	.	TRBV29-1	.	TGCAGCGGAGGGGACGACGGGAGTACGGAATACGAGCAGTACTTC	CSGGDDGSTEYEQYF
TRBJ2-2	.	TRBV7-2	.	TGTGCCAGCAGCTCAGGGCTGGGCACCGGGGAGCTGTTTTTT	CASSSGLGTGELFF
TRBJ2-3	.	TRBV4-3	.	TGCGCCAGCAGCCAAGGGGACGGCACAGATACGCAGTATTTT	CASSQGDGTDTQYF
TRBJ1-2	.	TRBV15	.	TGTGCCACCAGCAGAGAGTGGACAGACTGGTATGGCTACACCTTC	CATSREWTDWYGYTF
TRBJ1-6	.	TRBV6-1	.	TGTGCCAGCAGTGAAAACTGGGGGGTTTCACCCCTCCACTTT	CASSENWGVSPLHF
TRBJ1-2	.	TRBV28	.	TGTGCCAGCAGTTTATTCCGGGCCAAGAACTATGGCTACACCTTC	CASSLFRAKNYGYTF
TRBJ2-2	.	TRBV7-9	.	TGTGCCAGCAGCCGATGGGGCAAAAACTCGAACACCGGGGAGCTGTTTTTT	CASSRWGKNSNTGELFF
TRBJ2-3	.	TRBV6-5	.	TGTGCCAGCAGTCGCCCGGGCTTCACAGATACGCAGTATTTT	CASSRPGFTDTQYF
TRBJ1-1	.	TRBV10-2	.	TGCGCCAGCAGGGATATGAACACTGAAGCTTTCTTT	CASRDMNTEAFF